One TCR beta chain is described in this entry. The junction and the germline gene differ at one end; a read error may be behind it. The data originate from a study of blood T cell repertoires in COVID-19. The CDR3 is made up of 14 amino acids. Germline V gives CDR1 MNHEY, CDR2 SVGEGT. Assay: immunoSEQ multiplex PCR; the TCRdb copy retains only in-frame clones and omits some. The sample has some 250,000 clones, approximately 90% seen once; the top ten hold 1% to 1.5%. The chain combines TRBV6-2 or TRBV6-3 with TRBJ1-5, with 7 bases matching TRBD1. The sequencing input was PBMCs or T cells enriched from blood (not recorded which). The TCR sequence derives from a human donor in a cohort exposed to, infected with or recovered from COVID-19 (not recorded which). The donor label of this sample is uncertain. The CDR3 DNA reads as TGTGCCACCAGTCAGGGGGGAGGCAATCAGCCCCAGCATTTT. The encoded protein is CATSQGGGNQPQHF.